One and the same sample provided the 2 T cell receptor beta chains below, sequenced in a study of identifying expanded T cells in peripheral blood. Data came from immunoSEQ multiplex PCR; TCRdb stores just in-frame clones and leaves some out. The sample holds roughly 61,000 clones, approximately 89% seen once. The sample was blood. These receptor sequences come from a person aged 18-70 years in good health.

The chain carries TRBV6-5 and TRBJ1-4; 7 bases are shared with TRBD1. The CDR3 totals 14 residues. The V gene's germline CDR1 is MNHEY and CDR2 SVGAGI. Losses at the gene ends were 5 bases for V and 7 bases for J; bases not matched to a gene: 7. For the CDR3, the DNA is TGTGCCAGCAGTCGGGACAGTCGTCTTGAAAAACTGTTTTTT. This codes for CASSRDSRLEKLFF.

This clone has just one count. The V call is TRBV4-2, the J call TRBJ2-7, with 9 bases that match TRBD2. V gave up 0 bases and J gave up 0 bases; unmatched junction bases: 9. The CDR3 is 18 amino acids. Germline lookup yields CDR1 LGHNA and CDR2 YNFKEQ. The CDR3 DNA sequence: TGTGCCAGCAGCCAAGATTGGGTCGCGGGGGGGATCTCCTACGAGCAGTACTTC. Its protein is CASSQDWVAGGISYEQYF.